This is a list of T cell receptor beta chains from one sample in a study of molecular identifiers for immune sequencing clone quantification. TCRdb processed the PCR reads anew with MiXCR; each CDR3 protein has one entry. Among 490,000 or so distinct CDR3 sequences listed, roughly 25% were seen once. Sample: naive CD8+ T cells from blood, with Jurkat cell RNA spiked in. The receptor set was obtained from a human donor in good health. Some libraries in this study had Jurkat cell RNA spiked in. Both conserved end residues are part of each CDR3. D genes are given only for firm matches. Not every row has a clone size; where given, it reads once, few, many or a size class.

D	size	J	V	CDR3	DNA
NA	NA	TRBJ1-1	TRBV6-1	CASSARGSNTEAFF	TGTGCCAGCAGTGCGAGGGGCTCGAACACTGAAGCTTTCTTT
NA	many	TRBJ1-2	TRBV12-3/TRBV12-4	CASSMDTEFGYTF	TGTGCCAGCAGCATGGACACCGAATTCGGCTACACCTTC
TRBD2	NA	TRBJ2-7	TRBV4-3	CASSQDIGVAGTPGEQYF	TGCGCCAGCAGCCAAGATATTGGAGTAGCGGGAACTCCTGGGGAGCAGTACTTC
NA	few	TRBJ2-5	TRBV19	CASSTAGTQKETQYF	TGTGCCAGTAGTACAGCCGGGACACAGAAAGAGACCCAGTACTTC
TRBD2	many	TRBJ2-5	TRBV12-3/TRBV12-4	CASTGLAGAQETQYF	TGTGCCAGCACCGGACTAGCGGGAGCTCAAGAGACCCAGTACTTC
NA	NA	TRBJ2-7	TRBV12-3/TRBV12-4	CASTSRGRDEQYF	TGTGCCAGCACCTCTAGGGGTAGAGACGAGCAGTACTTC
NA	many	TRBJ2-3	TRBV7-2	CASSPGGVLTDTQYF	TGTGCCAGCAGCCCCGGAGGGGTCCTCACAGATACGCAGTATTTT
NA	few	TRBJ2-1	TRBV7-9	CASSLAGNNEQFF	TGTGCCAGCAGCTTGGCAGGGAACAATGAGCAGTTCTTC
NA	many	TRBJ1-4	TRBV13	CASRGQGSEKLFF	TGTGCCAGCAGGGGGCAGGGAAGTGAAAAACTGTTTTTT
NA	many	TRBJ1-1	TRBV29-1	CSSRENTEAFF	TGCAGCTCCAGGGAAAACACTGAAGCTTTCTTT
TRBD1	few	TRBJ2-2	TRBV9	CASSVEARQGIGNTGELFF	TGTGCCAGCAGCGTAGAAGCGAGACAGGGAATAGGGAACACCGGGGAGCTGTTTTTT
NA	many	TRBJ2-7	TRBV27	CASSFGDTYEQYF	TGTGCCAGCAGTTTTGGGGATACCTACGAGCAGTACTTC
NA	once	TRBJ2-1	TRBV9	CASSVDDNEQFF	TGTGCCAGCAGCGTGGATGACAATGAGCAGTTCTTC
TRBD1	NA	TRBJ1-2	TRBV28	CASSLRAGGYYGYTF	TGTGCCAGCAGTTTACGTGCAGGGGGCTACTATGGCTACACCTTC
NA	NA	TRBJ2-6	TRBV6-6	CASIEPPLAGANVLTF	TGTGCCAGCATCGAACCCCCTCTGGCTGGAGCCAACGTCCTGACTTTC
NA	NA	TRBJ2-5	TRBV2	CASSEGPGWSQYF	TGTGCCAGCAGTGAGGGCCCTGGGTGGTCCCAGTACTTC
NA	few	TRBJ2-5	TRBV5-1	CASSLDWETQYF	TGCGCCAGCAGCTTGGATTGGGAGACCCAGTACTTC
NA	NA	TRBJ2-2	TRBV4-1	CASSHPGAGELFF	TGCGCCAGCAGCCATCCAGGGGCCGGGGAGCTGTTTTTT
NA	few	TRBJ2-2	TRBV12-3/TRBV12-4	CASRAVTGGPNTGELFF	TGTGCCAGCAGGGCAGTAACTGGGGGTCCGAACACCGGGGAGCTGTTTTTT
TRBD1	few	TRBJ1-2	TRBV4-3	CASSPQVMTGLGYTF	TGCGCCAGCAGCCCTCAAGTAATGACAGGGCTTGGCTACACCTTC
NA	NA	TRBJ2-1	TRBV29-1	CSVLDWERRSYNEQFF	TGCAGCGTTCTAGATTGGGAGCGGCGCTCCTACAATGAGCAGTTCTTC
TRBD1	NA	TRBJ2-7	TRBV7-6	CASRGTGYDEQYF	TGTGCCAGCAGGGGGACAGGGTACGACGAGCAGTACTTC
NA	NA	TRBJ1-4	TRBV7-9	CASSPGPGGLNEKLFF	TGTGCCAGCAGCCCGGGCCCGGGGGGGCTTAATGAAAAACTGTTTTTT
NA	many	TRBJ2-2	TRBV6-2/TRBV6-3	CASSYSAGELFF	TGTGCCAGCAGTTATTCAGCCGGGGAGCTGTTTTTT
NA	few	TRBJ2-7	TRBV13	CASSLAVEQYF	TGTGCCAGCAGCTTAGCTGTAGAGCAGTACTTC
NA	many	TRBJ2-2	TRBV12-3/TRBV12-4	CASSLRRVRTGELFF	TGTGCCAGCAGTTTAAGGAGAGTGAGAACCGGGGAGCTGTTTTTT
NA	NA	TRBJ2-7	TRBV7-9	CASSLGAGSHF	TGTGCCAGCAGCTTAGGGGCAGGTAGCCACTTC
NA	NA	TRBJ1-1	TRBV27	CASSPHTPFGAEAFF	TGTGCCAGCAGCCCCCACACCCCATTTGGGGCTGAAGCTTTCTTT
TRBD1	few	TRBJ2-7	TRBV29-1	CSVTDRDRDYEQYF	TGCAGCGTCACCGACCGAGACAGGGACTACGAGCAGTACTTC
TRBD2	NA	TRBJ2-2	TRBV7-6	CASSLWLSRGKAGELFF	TGTGCCAGCAGCTTATGGTTATCGCGGGGGAAGGCCGGGGAGCTGTTTTTT
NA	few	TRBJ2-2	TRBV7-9	CASSSIEASATGELFF	TGTGCCAGCAGCTCCATCGAGGCTAGCGCGACCGGGGAGCTGTTTTTT
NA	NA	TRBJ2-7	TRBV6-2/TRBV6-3	CATMGADYEQYF	TGTGCCACCATGGGGGCCGACTACGAGCAGTACTTC
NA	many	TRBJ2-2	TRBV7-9	CASSLADGGSTGELFF	TGTGCCAGCAGCTTAGCTGACGGGGGATCCACCGGGGAGCTGTTTTTT
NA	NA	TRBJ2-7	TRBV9	CASSAGAPAYEQYF	TGTGCCAGCAGCGCAGGGGCCCCCGCCTACGAGCAGTACTTC
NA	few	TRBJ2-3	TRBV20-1	CSAPGALEADTQYF	TGCAGTGCACCGGGGGCACTGGAGGCAGATACGCAGTATTTT
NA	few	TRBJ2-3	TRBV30	CAWSRASQADTQYF	TGTGCCTGGAGTCGGGCTAGTCAAGCAGATACGCAGTATTTT
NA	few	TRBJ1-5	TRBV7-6	CASSLSVGGLAQPQHF	TGTGCCAGCAGCTTGAGCGTTGGGGGGCTGGCTCAGCCCCAGCATTTT
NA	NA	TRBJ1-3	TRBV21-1	CARWDSGNTIYF	TGTGCCCGATGGGACTCTGGAAACACCATATATTTT
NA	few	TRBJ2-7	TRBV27	CASKLRPSYEQYF	TGTGCCAGCAAGCTGCGTCCCTCCTACGAGCAGTACTTC
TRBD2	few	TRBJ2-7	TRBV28	CASSILSGPSYEQYF	TGTGCCAGCAGTATACTTAGCGGGCCCTCCTACGAGCAGTACTTC
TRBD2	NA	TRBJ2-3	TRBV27	CASMTSGNTDTQYF	TGTGCCAGTATGACTAGCGGGAACACAGATACGCAGTATTTT
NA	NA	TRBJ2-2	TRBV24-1	CATSDPQTGELFF	TGTGCCACCAGTGATCCCCAGACCGGGGAGCTGTTTTTT
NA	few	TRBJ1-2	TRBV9	CASSDSLNQALYGYTF	TGTGCCAGCAGCGATTCCCTCAATCAAGCCCTCTATGGCTACACCTTC
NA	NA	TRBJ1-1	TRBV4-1	CASRQSLGLNTEAFF	TGCGCCAGCAGACAGTCTTTAGGGTTGAACACTGAAGCTTTCTTT
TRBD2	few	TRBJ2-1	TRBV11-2	CASRPLSSGRDNEQFF	TGTGCCAGCAGACCCCTGTCTAGCGGGAGGGACAATGAGCAGTTCTTC
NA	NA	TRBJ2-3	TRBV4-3	CASGQDAAGTGTDTRCF	TGCGCCAGCGGCCAAGATGCGGCGGGGACTGGCACAGATACGCGGTGTTTT